This T cell receptor beta chain was retrieved from a study of OX40 agonist ivuxolimab in advanced cancers. Study details: Six ivuxolimab dose levels, 0.01 to 10 mg/kg, were given intravenously every 2 weeks. Two cutaneous melanoma patients and one hepatocellular carcinoma patient, three in all, had partial responses.

Details on this clone: The antigen remains unidentified.

Using immunoSEQ multiplex PCR, the repertoire was profiled, and TCRdb retains in-frame clones only, with some absent. The data hold under 200,000 clones, with 94% observed a single time. Findings and limits, study-wide: At 0.1 to 3.0 mg/kg and by week 6, clonal expansion occurred in CD4+ and CD8+ blood T cells.

Autoimmune disease history or systemic immunosuppression led to patients being barred. The sample was CD4+ or CD8+ T cells sorted from blood, taken in a trial of the OX40 agonist ivuxolimab. This receptor was identified in an adult with an advanced solid tumor such as melanoma, head and neck, liver or kidney cancer.

This CDR3 reads CASSLSPRDTTYEQYF. CDR3 sequence (DNA): TGCGCCAGCAGCTTATCCCCCCGGGACACAACCTACGAGCAGTACTTC. The V call is TRBV5-1, the J call TRBJ2-7; D is possibly TRBD1 (6 bases). The CDR3 is 16 amino acids. Deletions cut 2 bases from V and 2 bases from J, with 17 bases between. CDR1 and CDR2 from the germline V gene are SGHRS and YFSETQ. Based on the CDR3 plus reference TRBV5-1 and TRBJ2-7, the full variable domain is KAGVTQTPRYLIKTRGQQVTLSCSPISGHRSVSWYQQTPGQGLQFLFEYFSETQRNKGNFPGRFSGRQFSNSRSEMNVSTLELGDSALYLCASSLSPRDTTYEQYFGPGTRLTVT.